Many counts were recorded for the clone carrying this TCR beta chain. Antigen: not known. V lost 5 bases and J 9 bases, leaving 17 bases between the germline ends. This CDR3 has 14 residues. This specimen comes from a study of blood T cells in healthy people across ages. Findings of the study overall: Using unsorted PBMCs precluded a conclusive naive versus antigen-experienced comparison. There were more naive CD4+ cells and higher diversity in long-lived donors than in aged donors.

A J-beta primer mix and a sample-barcoded 5' primer were used in a second PCR of roughly 7 to 12 cycles. Unique molecular identifiers of 12 random nucleotides labeled each cDNA. MiXCR, applied by TCRdb to the 5' RACE reads, yields one record per CDR3 protein. The sample lists about 640,000 distinct CDR3 sequences, about 30% occurring once. The material sequenced was blood. The sequence came from a woman older than 75 in good health. The rearrangement links TRBV12-3 or TRBV12-4 to TRBJ1-5; the D gene is possibly TRBD1 (5 bases). The CDR3 spells CASSAGAQVRPQHF. CDR3 coding DNA: TGTGCCAGCAGTGCCGGGGCCCAAGTTCGGCCCCAGCATTTT.